The 26 T cell receptor beta chains listed next were all sequenced from one sample in a study of T cell repertoires in cytomegalovirus infection. TCRdb ran MiXCR on the reads and lists one entry per CDR3 protein. The table records approximately 700,000 distinct CDR3 sequences, 35% to 45% of them present only once. The material sequenced was PBMCs. The receptor source for this set is a human donor in good health (CMV status not recorded). Some clones in this sample may be carry-over from other donors' samples.

Only a few counts were recorded for this clonotype. V gene TRBV7-2 combines with J gene TRBJ2-2; 7 bases map to TRBD2. The CDR3 totals 14 residues. V dropped 2 bases and J dropped 8; count of bases not matched to a gene: 5. CDR1 and CDR2 (germline): SGHTA, FQGNSA. The CDR3 loop is CASSLTRGRGELFF. CDR3 coding DNA: TGTGCCAGCAGCTTAACCCGCGGGAGAGGGGAGCTGTTTTTT.

This chain connects TRBV28 to TRBJ2-1; 14 bases are shared with TRBD2. CDR1 is MDHEN and CDR2 is SYDVKM in the germline V gene. CDR3 size: 20 residues. The junction had 12 bases not matched to a gene; V was cut back by 5 bases and J by 0 bases. In nucleotides, the CDR3 is TGTGCCAGCAGTCCAATCCCGGGACTAGCGGGAGTATACTCCTACAATGAGCAGTTCTTC. Its protein is CASSPIPGLAGVYSYNEQFF.

This clonotype was picked up a small number of times. CDR3 DNA: TGTGCCAGCAGTACCCGCCGCCGGGGAAACTCCTACGAGCAGTACTTC. It specifies CASSTRRRGNSYEQYF. The V and J genes are TRBV28 and TRBJ2-7, with D perhaps TRBD2 (5 bases). The V gene lost 5 bases and the J gene lost 0 bases, with 17 bases spanning the gap. Germline V gene sequence: CDR1 MDHEN, CDR2 SYDVKM. The CDR3 covers 16 residues.

About this clonotype: A much larger clonotype is one base distant, so this may be a read error. No conserved phenylalanine or tryptophan is present at the end of the CDR3, so a read error is the likely explanation. This chain joins TRBV7-6 and TRBJ2-1; unclear D gene. V was cut by 3 bases and J by 0 bases, with 9 bases left in between. The germline V gene has CDR1 SGHVS and CDR2 FNYEAQ. The length of the CDR3 is 15 residues. CDR3 nucleotide sequence: TGTGCCAGCAGCTTGGGCCCGCCCTCCTACAATGAGCAGTTCTTA. Protein sequence: CASSLGPPSYNEQFL.

The chain employs TRBV27 and TRBJ2-7; either TRBD1 or TRBD2 may supply D (5 bases each). The CDR3 length is 14 residues. Germline V gives CDR1 MNHEY, CDR2 SMNVEV (reference sequence). Trimming removed 3 bases from V and 0 bases from J, with 9 bases in between. The CDR3 spells CASSFKGTSYEQYF. DNA for the CDR3: TGTGCCAGCAGTTTTAAGGGGACCTCCTACGAGCAGTACTTC.

The chain employs TRBV9 and TRBJ2-3; 11 positions match TRBD2. Germline assignment: CDR1 SGDLS and CDR2 YYNGEE. The CDR3 runs 16 residues. With V trimmed by 3 bases and J by 6 bases, 9 bases remained unmatched. The CDR3 sequence: CASSAPTSGASDTQYF. DNA for the CDR3: TGTGCCAGCAGCGCACCGACTAGCGGGGCCTCCGATACGCAGTATTTT.

In its sample, this clonotype was seen a few times. The rearrangement links TRBV7-2 to TRBJ2-7, with a tentative D call TRBD1 (6 bases). Germline lookup yields CDR1 SGHTA and CDR2 FQGNSA. This CDR3 spans 14 amino acids. The V and J ends lost 5 bases and 5 bases respectively, with 16 bases between them. DNA for the CDR3: TGTGCCAGCAGCCCGTCCGGGACAACTAACGAGCAGTACTTC. It yields the protein CASSPSGTTNEQYF.

The chain joins TRBV4-1 to TRBJ2-3; the match to TRBD1 covers 7 bases. CDR1 and CDR2 from the germline V gene are MGHRA and YSYEKL. The CDR3 runs 15 residues. Trimming took 4 bases from V and 1 from J; bases not matched to a gene: 5. The CDR3 protein is CASSRQGTGTDTQYF. CDR3 bases: TGCGCCAGCAGCCGCCAGGGGACAGGCACAGATACGCAGTATTTT.

In its sample, this clonotype was seen a few times. This sequence joins TRBV7-9 and TRBJ1-3; 10 nucleotides agree with TRBD1. Trimming removed 5 bases from V and 0 bases from J; junction bases left unmatched: 13. CDR3 length: 19 amino acids. The germline V gene has CDR1 SEHNR and CDR2 FQNEAQ (reference sequence). This chain's CDR3 is CASSRRQGASRSSGNTIYF. CDR3 nucleotide sequence: TGTGCCAGCAGCCGTAGACAGGGGGCTTCAAGGAGCTCTGGAAACACCATATATTTT.

This clonotype was picked up one time. The chain uses TRBV20-1 and TRBJ2-3; D tentatively reads TRBD1 or TRBD2 (5 bases each). V was trimmed by 1 base and J by 5 bases, leaving 10 bases between them. In germline, CDR1 is DFQATT, CDR2 SNEGSKA (reference sequence). This CDR3 is 13 amino acids long. CDR3 DNA: TGCAGTGCTAGAGTTTTGGGGGTAGATACGCAGTATTTT. The encoded protein is CSARVLGVDTQYF.

This clonotype was recorded many times. J is TRBJ1-1 and V is TRBV7-2; 7 bases match TRBD1. Germline loops: CDR1 SGHTA, CDR2 FQGNSA. This CDR3 contains 14 residues. V lost 8 bases and J lost 1; bases outside the gene matches: 7. The CDR3 protein is CASRGGRANTEAFF. Here the CDR3 DNA reads TGTGCCAGCCGAGGGGGCAGGGCGAACACTGAAGCTTTCTTT.

The chain recombines TRBV7-8 with TRBJ2-1, with D tentatively TRBD1 or TRBD2 (6 bases each). The CDR3 is 17 amino acids. Trimming shortened V by 1 base and J by 2 bases, and 15 bases separated the two germline ends. Germline CDR1 is SGHVS and CDR2 is FQNEAQ. The CDR3 region has the DNA TGTGCCAGCAGCTTAGAGCAAGGGGGGTTACCCTACAATGAGCAGTTCTTC. Translating it yields CASSLEQGGLPYNEQFF.

The CDR3 is CASSVQDSAYNEQFF. CDR3 bases: TGTGCCAGCAGCGTACAGGACAGCGCGTACAATGAGCAGTTCTTC. The J gene is TRBJ2-1, the V gene TRBV9; possible D gene TRBD1, 6 bases. The germline V and J ends were trimmed by 1 base and 4 bases, with 12 bases remaining between them. CDR1 and CDR2 from the germline V gene are SGDLS and YYNGEE. This CDR3 is 15 amino acids long. Based on the CDR3 plus reference TRBV9 and TRBJ2-1, the full variable domain is DSGVTQTPKHLITATGQRVTLRCSPRSGDLSVYWYQQSLDQGLQFLIQYYNGEERAKGNILERFSAQQFPDLHSELNLSSLELGDSALYFCASSVQDSAYNEQFFGPGTRLTVL.

This clonotype was counted ten times or more. This chain uses TRBV7-2 with TRBJ2-3; possibly TRBD1 for D (5 bases). V lost 2 bases and J 2 bases, leaving 17 bases between the germline ends. Germline CDR1 is SGHTA and CDR2 is FQGNSA. The CDR3 is made up of 17 amino acids. CDR3 in DNA: TGTGCCAGCAGCTTATTACCGACAGCTACCTCCACAGATACGCAGTATTTT. Its translation: CASSLLPTATSTDTQYF.

V and J are TRBV19 and TRBJ1-2, with D possibly matching TRBD1 (5 bases). The CDR3 runs to 12 residues. From germline, CDR1 is LNHDA and CDR2 SQIVND (reference sequence). V gave up 11 bases and J gave up 4 bases, with 14 bases separating them. CDR3: CAGYRRVYGYTF. DNA of the CDR3: TGTGCCGGCTATCGCAGGGTCTATGGCTACACCTTC.

This clonotype was counted ten times or more. This sequence joins TRBV6-1 and TRBJ2-2, with no clear D. The CDR3 contains 15 residues. The germline V and J ends were trimmed by 2 bases and 5 bases, with 12 bases remaining between them. The germline V gene encodes CDR1 MNHNS and CDR2 SASEGT. CDR3 in amino acids: CASSERVPLTGELFF. The CDR3 nucleotides are TGTGCCAGCAGTGAAAGGGTCCCGCTAACCGGGGAGCTGTTTTTT.

This clonotype has a handful of counts. The gene calls are TRBV4-1 and TRBJ2-1, with TRBD1 matching 9 bases. The trim removed 1 base at V and 4 bases at J, leaving 5 bases unmatched. From germline, CDR1 is MGHRA and CDR2 YSYEKL. The CDR3 extends over 16 amino acids. Here the CDR3 DNA reads TGCGCCAGCAGCCAAGTGTCCGGACAGGGGTACAATGAGCAGTTCTTC. It codes for CASSQVSGQGYNEQFF.

The chain combines TRBV6-6 with TRBJ1-3; perhaps TRBD1 as D (6 bases). CDR3 length: 16 residues. Germline V gives CDR1 MNHNY, CDR2 SVGAGI (reference sequence). V was trimmed by 4 bases and J by 4 bases, leaving 17 bases between them. The CDR3 spells CASSSEDSALGNTIYF. CDR3 bases: TGTGCCAGCAGTTCCGAGGACAGCGCCTTAGGAAACACCATATATTTT.

The V call is TRBV5-1, the J call TRBJ2-3; 10 bases match TRBD2. The germline V gene encodes CDR1 SGHRS and CDR2 YFSETQ. J lost 1 base, V lost 4 bases, and 6 bases had no gene match. The CDR3 length is 16 residues. CDR3 in DNA: TGCGCCAGCAGCCCAGGACTAGCGGCGGGCACAGATACGCAGTATTTT. This sequence encodes CASSPGLAAGTDTQYF.

Only a few counts were recorded for this clonotype. J is TRBJ1-1 and V is TRBV11-2, with a weak D call TRBD1 (6 bases). Germline V gives CDR1 SGHAT, CDR2 FQNNGV. Trimming removed 1 base from V and 5 bases from J, with 11 bases in between. The CDR3 sequence is 14 residues long. This CDR3 is CASSLGTAPTEAFF. In DNA form, the CDR3 reads TGTGCCAGCAGCTTAGGGACAGCTCCTACTGAAGCTTTCTTT.

V and J are TRBV12-3 or TRBV12-4 and TRBJ1-5, with D tentatively TRBD1 (5 bases). The CDR3 length is 13 residues. The V end lost 4 bases, the J end lost 7 bases, and 11 bases lay between the germline ends. This CDR3 is CASSSRVWQPQHF. For the CDR3, the DNA is TGTGCCAGCAGTTCCAGGGTCTGGCAGCCCCAGCATTTT.

This clonotype showed up many times. The chain joins TRBV4-1 to TRBJ1-5; no clear D. The germline CDR1 and CDR2 sequences are MGHRA and YSYEKL. The CDR3 contains 17 residues. V was shortened by 0 bases and J by 0 bases, with 12 bases between the two germline ends. As DNA, the CDR3 is TGCGCCAGCAGCCAAGATATCACAGAAGATAGCAATCAGCCCCAGCATTTT. This translates into CASSQDITEDSNQPQHF.

This clonotype was seen a few times. The CDR3 sequence: CASSLGGRHQETQYF. In nucleotides, the CDR3 is TGTGCCAGCAGCTTAGGGGGACGGCACCAAGAGACCCAGTACTTC. The chain combines TRBV11-3 with TRBJ2-5; D may be TRBD1 or TRBD2 (5 bases each). This CDR3 has 15 residues. From germline, CDR1 is SGHNT and CDR2 YENEEA. Deletions cut 1 base from V and 0 bases from J, with 9 bases between.

This clonotype was counted only a few times. The chain couples TRBV7-9 to TRBJ1-3; D unresolved. The CDR3 loop spans 14 amino acids. Germline V CDR1 and CDR2: SEHNR, FQNEAQ (reference sequence). V lost 8 bases, J lost 2 bases, and 13 bases lay in between. CDR3 DNA sequence: TGTGCCAGCGACGATTGGGTGGCTGGAAACACCATATATTTT. Its translation: CASDDWVAGNTIYF.

This chain uses TRBV6-1 with TRBJ2-1, with TRBD2 matching 8 bases. Germline V gene lookup returns CDR1 MNHNS and CDR2 SASEGT. The CDR3 is made up of 17 amino acids. V trimming: 3 bases; J trimming: 5 bases; junction bases outside the gene matches: 12. As DNA, the CDR3 is TGTGCCAGCAGTGATGGTCTAGCGGGCAAAAATGACAATGAGCAGTTCTTC. Translated, it gives CASSDGLAGKNDNEQFF.

Here the CDR3 reads CASSPRGLAGEYEQYF. The CDR3 coding sequence is TGTGCCAGCAGCCCCCGGGGACTAGCGGGAGAGTACGAGCAGTACTTC. The chain employs TRBV9 and TRBJ2-7, with 14 bases matching TRBD2. This CDR3 is 16 amino acids long. V was clipped by 4 bases and J by 4 bases; unmatched bases: 7. Germline V CDR1 and CDR2: SGDLS, YYNGEE.